The 17 T cell receptor beta chains in this list originate from one sample, sequenced in a study of response to subunit inactivated influenza vaccine (dated by TCRdb to the late 2010s). The protocol used for the library was RT-PCR. The instrument was an Illumina HiSeq 2500. TCRdb took the public reads, trimmed them with fastp at Q25, ran MiXCR for clone calling and kept in-frame beta chains. Each record represents a unique CDR3 protein, reported with the most common genes and DNA among its rows. The sample records 700,000 to 800,000 distinct CDR3 sequences, approximately 17% of which are singletons. Under 13% of the sample rests with the top ten. The sequencing here drew on PBMCs from blood, taken roughly 5 days after vaccination. Every receptor here comes from a man aged 45-65 years who received an inactivated influenza vaccine. Donor details come from another sample of the same person, matched by shared clones.

This clonotype occurred many times. The gene calls are TRBV29-1 and TRBJ1-5, with D maybe TRBD1 (6 bases). This CDR3 has 14 amino acids. Germline V CDR1 and CDR2: SQVTM, ANQGSEA. V lost 0 bases and J 6 bases, leaving 12 bases between the germline ends. The CDR3 sequence is CSVEDGGARQPQHF. In DNA, the CDR3 is TGCAGCGTTGAAGATGGGGGGGCCCGTCAGCCCCAGCATTTT.

DNA of the CDR3: TGTGCCAGCAGCACCCTACCACTAGCGGGAGTAAGAAACGAGCAGTACTTC. It translates to CASSTLPLAGVRNEQYF. This chain joins TRBV21-1 and TRBJ2-7; TRBD2 reflects the table's D call only, with no check against the DNA. TRBV21-1 is classified as a pseudogene. The CDR3 length is 17 residues.

V is TRBV28 and J is TRBJ2-2; 8 positions match TRBD1. Germline assignment: CDR1 MDHEN and CDR2 SYDVKM. This CDR3 region has 15 residues. With 6 bases clipped from V and 3 bases from J, the junction kept 6 bases outside the gene matches. The CDR3 DNA reads TGTGCCAGCAGGGAGGGGACAGGAGACACCGGGGAGCTGTTTTTT. Protein product: CASREGTGDTGELFF.

This clonotype showed up many times. The genes are TRBV20-1 and TRBJ2-3, with D perhaps TRBD2 (5 bases). Trimming left V 3 bases short and J 2 bases short, with 9 bases between. This CDR3 contains 13 residues. Germline V CDR1 and CDR2: DFQATT, SNEGSKA (reference sequence). In DNA, the CDR3 is TGCAGTGCTAGCGGGATCAACACAGATACGCAGTATTTT. Its protein is CSASGINTDTQYF.

In its sample, this clonotype was seen many times. The J gene is TRBJ1-1, the V gene TRBV4-3; D possibly corresponds to TRBD1 (6 bases). Germline assignment: CDR1 LGHNA and CDR2 YSLEER. V lost 4 bases, J lost 5 bases, and 11 bases lay in between. The CDR3 is 13 amino acids. CDR3 DNA: TGCGCCAGCAGCCCATCACAGGGAACTGAAGCTTTCTTT. It translates to CASSPSQGTEAFF.

V and J are TRBV12-3 or TRBV12-4 and TRBJ1-5; TRBD1 matches 7 bases. This CDR3 has 13 residues. The ends lost 6 bases at V and 6 bases at J; junction bases unmatched: 5. The CDR3 nucleotides are TGTGCCAGCAGCCCAGGACAGGTTCAGCCCCAGCATTTT. Its translation: CASSPGQVQPQHF.

The rearrangement uses TRBV29-1 and TRBJ2-1, with a tentative D call TRBD1 (5 bases). Germline V lookup: CDR1 SQVTM, CDR2 ANQGSEA. The V gene lost 2 bases and the J gene lost 4 bases, with 12 bases spanning the gap. The CDR3 is made up of 14 amino acids. CDR3 DNA sequence: TGCAGCGTTGAACCCGTGACAGAATACAATGAGCAGTTCTTC. This sequence encodes CSVEPVTEYNEQFF.

This clonotype showed up just a few times. The rearrangement joins TRBV12-3 or TRBV12-4 to TRBJ1-1; possibly TRBD1 for D (6 bases). This CDR3 has 15 amino acids. V was pared by 5 bases and J by 1 base, with 14 bases between. The DNA for the CDR3 is TGTGCCAGCAGTCCCGGACAGTCACGGAACACTGAAGCTTTCTTT. It translates to CASSPGQSRNTEAFF.

This clonotype was seen just once. This sequence joins TRBV20-1 and TRBJ1-1; D may be TRBD1 (6 bases). The CDR3 length is 16 residues. Germline values: CDR1 DFQATT, CDR2 SNEGSKA (reference sequence). The V and J ends lost 5 bases and 3 bases respectively, with 22 bases between them. The CDR3 sequence is CSAQPPGKQGYTEAFF. CDR3 nucleotides: TGCAGTGCTCAACCGCCGGGCAAACAGGGTTACACTGAAGCTTTCTTT.

V and J are TRBV5-1 and TRBJ2-1; tentative D call: TRBD1 (6 bases). V lost 4 bases, J lost 3 bases, and 14 bases lay in between. CDR1 is SGHRS, CDR2 YFSETQ, per germline. CDR3 length: 15 amino acids. The CDR3 sequence: CASSDRGRGYNEQFF. The CDR3 region has the DNA TGCGCCAGCAGCGACCGGGGCAGGGGCTACAATGAGCAGTTCTTC.

The V and J genes are TRBV30 and TRBJ2-7, with a possible D match to TRBD1 (6 bases). This CDR3 contains 12 residues. CDR1 GTSNPN and CDR2 SVGIG come from the germline V gene (reference sequence). Trimming took 3 bases from V and 2 from J, leaving 8 bases between them. Here the CDR3 DNA reads TGTGCCTGGAGGACAGGCACCTACGAGCAGTACTTC. Protein: CAWRTGTYEQYF.

This clonotype occurred many times. This chain uses TRBV5-1 with TRBJ2-1, with unresolved D. The V and J ends lost 0 bases and 3 bases respectively, with 16 bases between them. The CDR3 extends over 17 amino acids. CDR1 and CDR2 from the germline V gene are SGHRS and YFSETQ. The CDR3 DNA reads as TGCGCCAGCAGCTTGGAGGCCGATGTCTACCTCTACAATGAGCAGTTCTTC. Its protein is CASSLEADVYLYNEQFF. Complete variable domain (other parts from reference TRBV5-1 and TRBJ2-1): KAGVTQTPRYLIKTRGQQVTLSCSPISGHRSVSWYQQTPGQGLQFLFEYFSETQRNKGNFPGRFSGRQFSNSRSEMNVSTLELGDSALYLCASSLEADVYLYNEQFFGPGTRLTVL.

V and J are TRBV5-4 and TRBJ2-1; D is ambiguous. Germline CDR1 and CDR2: SGHNT and YYREEE (reference sequence). This CDR3 region has 13 residues. The V gene lost 0 bases and the J gene lost 7 bases, with 8 bases spanning the gap. In nucleotides, the CDR3 is TGTGCCAGCAGCTTGGGCGAACAGAATGAGCAGTTCTTC. It is translated as CASSLGEQNEQFF.

The sample holds a few counts of this clonotype. J is TRBJ2-7 and V is TRBV11-1; D perhaps matches TRBD2 (6 bases). V lost 5 bases and J 0 bases, leaving 26 bases between the germline ends. The CDR3 is 19 residues long. Germline CDR1 and CDR2: SGHAT and FQDESV (reference sequence). CDR3 region: CASSPGEVWGPSSSYEQYF. CDR3 bases: TGTGCCAGCAGCCCCGGGGAGGTCTGGGGACCGTCGAGCTCCTACGAGCAGTACTTC.

The sample holds a few counts of this clonotype. The V gene is TRBV12-3 or TRBV12-4, the J gene TRBJ2-3; a weak D match, TRBD1 (5 bases). V lost 7 bases to trimming and J lost 0 bases, with 29 bases between them. The CDR3 loop spans 20 amino acids. The CDR3 reads CASTTFRGRGLEPSTDTQYF. CDR3 DNA: TGTGCCAGCACCACTTTTAGGGGAAGAGGATTAGAGCCAAGCACAGATACGCAGTATTTT.

The gene calls are TRBV27 and TRBJ1-5; D possibly corresponds to TRBD1 (5 bases). CDR3 size: 14 residues. Germline V lookup: CDR1 MNHEY, CDR2 SMNVEV (reference sequence). Trimming removed 8 bases from V and 0 bases from J, with 11 bases in between. CDR3 residues: CASADRHSNQPQHF. DNA of the CDR3: TGTGCCAGCGCAGACAGACATAGCAATCAGCCCCAGCATTTT.

In nucleotides, the CDR3 is TGTGCCAGCAGTCCCAACACGATAGCGGGAGGTGGAAATGAGCAGTTCTTC. This sequence encodes CASSPNTIAGGGNEQFF. The rearrangement links TRBV2 to TRBJ2-1; 10 bases agree with TRBD2. This CDR3 region has 17 residues. The germline CDR1 and CDR2 sequences are SNHLY and FYNNEI. V shed 5 bases and J 7 bases; nucleotides not matched to a gene: 14.